The 13 T cell receptor beta chains below were found in one sample sequenced in a study of T-cell reconstitution after alpha-beta-depleted transplantation in children. A library of TCRbeta sequences, prepared with unique molecular identifiers, was generated. TCRdb analysed the PCR reads with MiXCR anew, one entry per CDR3 protein. The profile shows 330,000 or so distinct CDR3 sequences, around 10% of them singletons. The input for sequencing was PBMCs, taken before TCRalphabeta/CD19-depleted stem cell transplant. Receptor source: a boy under two years old with acute myeloid leukemia, due to receive a stem cell transplant.

This clonotype was seen many times. The chain recombines TRBV28 with TRBJ1-4; possibly TRBD1 for D (5 bases). The CDR3 is 17 amino acids. CDR1 and CDR2 from the germline V gene are MDHEN and SYDVKM. V was shortened by 5 bases and J by 7 bases, with 23 bases between the two germline ends. CDR3 DNA sequence: TGTGCCAGCAGTCTTGGGGCTACAGGTCGCGAACGTGAAAAACTGTTTTTT. This codes for CASSLGATGREREKLFF.

This clonotype came up a few times. J is TRBJ1-1 and V is TRBV19; D is unclear. The CDR3 covers 14 residues. V lost 8 bases and J 1 base, leaving 14 bases between the germline ends. CDR1 is LNHDA, CDR2 SQIVND, per germline (reference sequence). CDR3 amino acids: CASPQVKGNTEAFF. CDR3 nucleotide sequence: TGTGCCAGTCCCCAAGTCAAGGGGAACACTGAAGCTTTCTTT.

The rearrangement joins TRBV24-1 to TRBJ2-7; 8 bases align to TRBD2. The V gene end was trimmed by 1 base and the J gene end by 6 bases; junction bases not matched to a gene: 1. Germline V gives CDR1 KGHDR, CDR2 SFDVKD. The CDR3 contains 13 residues. The CDR3 coding sequence is TGTGCCACCAGTGATTTTCGGGGGGGCGAGCAGTACTTC. As protein: CATSDFRGGEQYF.

This clonotype was observed many times. The chain recombines TRBV12-3 or TRBV12-4 with TRBJ2-3, with D perhaps assigned TRBD1 or TRBD2 (5 bases each). The V gene lost 3 bases and the J gene lost 4 bases, with 8 bases spanning the gap. This CDR3 comprises 13 residues. CDR3 nucleotide sequence: TGTGCCAGCAGTTTCGGGGCCCCAGATACGCAGTATTTT. Encoded protein: CASSFGAPDTQYF.

The sample holds many counts of this clonotype. This chain connects TRBV5-1 to TRBJ2-1; TRBD2 matches 10 bases. The V segment lost 4 bases and the J segment 9 bases; nucleotides outside the gene matches: 1. Germline loops: CDR1 SGHRS, CDR2 YFSETQ. The CDR3 length is 12 residues. CDR3 sequence (DNA): TGCGCCAGCAGCAGGACTAGCGGTGAGCAGTTCTTC. This gives the protein CASSRTSGEQFF.

This clonotype was seen repeatedly, ten times or more. The CDR3 spells CASRGPGLETQYF. The CDR3 coding sequence is TGTGCCAGCAGGGGGCCGGGGTTGGAGACCCAGTACTTC. This chain uses TRBV12-3 or TRBV12-4 with TRBJ2-5; D tentatively reads TRBD1 or TRBD2 (5 bases each). CDR3 size: 13 residues. Trimming stripped 6 bases from V and 5 bases from J, with 13 bases between.

This clonotype has ten or more counts. The gene calls are TRBV6-5 and TRBJ2-7; D not resolved. CDR3 length equals 14 residues. Germline V gene sequence: CDR1 MNHEY, CDR2 SVGAGI. Trimming removed 2 bases from V and 1 base from J, with 9 bases in between. In DNA, the CDR3 is TGTGCCAGCAGTTACCTAGACCGATCCTACGAGCAGTACTTC. It translates to CASSYLDRSYEQYF.

This clonotype showed up many times. The chain's CDR3 is CASSLNQRTNEKLFF. The CDR3 coding sequence is TGTGCCAGCAGCTTAAACCAGAGGACTAATGAAAAACTGTTTTTT. The J gene is TRBJ1-4, the V gene TRBV7-9; D unclear. The CDR3 covers 15 residues. Germline values: CDR1 SEHNR, CDR2 FQNEAQ (reference sequence). The V and J ends lost 2 bases and 2 bases respectively, with 9 bases between them.

This clonotype was counted only a few times. The chain uses TRBV30 and TRBJ2-2, with 13 nucleotides matching TRBD2. Germline assignment: CDR1 GTSNPN and CDR2 SVGIG (reference sequence). V was clipped by 4 bases and J by 4 bases; unmatched bases: 9. The CDR3 spans 17 residues. The CDR3 DNA reads TGTGCCTGGAACCCCGGGACTAGCGGGGTAGGCACCGGGGAGCTGTTTTTT. Protein sequence: CAWNPGTSGVGTGELFF.

This clonotype was counted ten times or more. The chain combines TRBV11-2 with TRBJ2-3; D unclear. Germline V gene data show CDR1 as SGHAT and CDR2 as FQNNGV. V was shortened by 5 bases and J by 2 bases, with 5 bases between the two germline ends. The CDR3 consists of 12 residues. The CDR3 spells CASSTLTDTQYF. The CDR3 DNA follows: TGTGCCAGCAGCACACTCACAGATACGCAGTATTTT.

This clonotype occurred many times. V gene TRBV11-3 combines with J gene TRBJ1-1; D possibly corresponds to TRBD1 (5 bases). The CDR3 sequence is 13 residues long. Germline V gene data show CDR1 as SGHNT and CDR2 as YENEEA. V shed 2 bases and J shed 10 bases, with 14 bases lying between them. CDR3 protein: CASSLQGAGGAFF. The CDR3, as DNA: TGTGCCAGCAGCTTACAGGGCGCTGGGGGAGCTTTCTTT.

There are many counts of this clonotype. This chain links TRBV4-1 with TRBJ2-7, with 9 bases lining up with TRBD2. After removal of 2 bases from V and 0 bases from J, the junction contained 11 bases not matched to a gene. Germline CDR1 is MGHRA and CDR2 is YSYEKL. There are 18 residues in the CDR3. The CDR3 region has the DNA TGCGCCAGCAGCCAAATCCCCATTAGCGGGGGATTCTCCTACGAGCAGTACTTC. Residues: CASSQIPISGGFSYEQYF.

The table lists this clonotype with a few counts. V usage is TRBV3-1 and J usage is TRBJ2-7, with a possible D match to TRBD2 (5 bases). The CDR3 is made up of 17 amino acids. With 4 bases removed from V and 4 bases from J, the gap between germline ends came to 23 bases. The germline V gene encodes CDR1 LGHDT and CDR2 YNNKEL (reference sequence). The CDR3 loop reads CASSLDLGSAGRYEQYF. The CDR3 DNA reads as TGTGCCAGCAGCCTGGACCTCGGCTCCGCGGGTAGGTACGAGCAGTACTTC.